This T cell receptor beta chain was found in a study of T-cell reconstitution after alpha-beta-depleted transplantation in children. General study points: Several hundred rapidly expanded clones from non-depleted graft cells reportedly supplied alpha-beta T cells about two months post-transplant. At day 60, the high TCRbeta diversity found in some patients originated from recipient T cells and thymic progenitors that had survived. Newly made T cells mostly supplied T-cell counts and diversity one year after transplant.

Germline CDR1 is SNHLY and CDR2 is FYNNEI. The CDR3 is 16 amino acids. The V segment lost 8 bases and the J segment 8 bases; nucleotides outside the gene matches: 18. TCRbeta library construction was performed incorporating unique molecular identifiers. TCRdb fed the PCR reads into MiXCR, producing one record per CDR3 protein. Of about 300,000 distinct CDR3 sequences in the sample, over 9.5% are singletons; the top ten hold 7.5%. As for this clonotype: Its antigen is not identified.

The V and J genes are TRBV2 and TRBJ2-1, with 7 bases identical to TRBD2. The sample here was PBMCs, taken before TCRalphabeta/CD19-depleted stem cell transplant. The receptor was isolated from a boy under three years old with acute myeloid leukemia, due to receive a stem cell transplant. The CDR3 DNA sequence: TGTGCCAGCTCCCTTAGTGTGGGGGGGTATAGTTATGAGCAGTTCTTC. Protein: CASSLSVGGYSYEQFF.